The 10 T cell receptor beta chains in this list originate from one sample, sequenced in a study of T cell responses to AZD1222 COVID-19 vaccine. Sequencing used immunoSEQ multiplex PCR; TCRdb keeps in-frame clones, though not all of them. Of around 80,000 clones in the sample, about 83% were seen once. Sequences were derived from peripheral blood, sampled 28 days after the second AZD1222 dose. The receptors here all came from an adult who received the AZD1222 COVID-19 vaccine.

The chain carries TRBV11-2 and TRBJ2-7; D is undetermined. The CDR3 consists of 12 residues. CDR1 is SGHAT, CDR2 FQNNGV, per germline. The V gene lost 2 bases and the J gene lost 2 bases, with 4 bases spanning the gap. This CDR3 is CASSLNAYEQYF. The DNA for the CDR3 is TGTGCCAGCAGCTTAAACGCCTACGAGCAGTACTTC.

J is TRBJ2-5 and V is TRBV4-1; D is tentatively TRBD1 or TRBD2 (6 bases each). The CDR3 totals 14 residues. Per the germline V gene, CDR1 is MGHRA and CDR2 is YSYEKL. Trimming left V 2 bases short and J 5 bases short, with 12 bases between. For the CDR3, the DNA is TGCGCCAGCAGCCAAACAGGGAGGTGGGAGACCCAGTACTTC. It is translated as CASSQTGRWETQYF.

The chain couples TRBV6-6 to TRBJ2-7; no clear D. This CDR3 has 14 residues. V gave up 0 bases and J gave up 0 bases, with 6 bases separating them. Germline values: CDR1 MNHNY, CDR2 SVGAGI (reference sequence). Here the CDR3 reads CASSYSGYSYEQYF. The CDR3 DNA sequence: TGTGCCAGCAGTTACTCGGGATACTCCTACGAGCAGTACTTC.

The chain is built from TRBV7-8 and TRBJ2-2, with TRBD1 matching 9 bases. The V gene's germline CDR1 is SGHVS and CDR2 FQNEAQ. The CDR3 has 16 amino acids. The V segment lost 5 bases and the J segment 4 bases; nucleotides outside the gene matches: 8. CDR3 coding DNA: TGTGCCAGCAGCCACCGGACAGGGGCTGTCACCGGGGAGCTGTTTTTT. Protein: CASSHRTGAVTGELFF.

The CDR3 DNA reads TGTGCCAGCAGCTCCTTAGGAGAGACCCAGTACTTC. Amino acid sequence: CASSSLGETQYF. J is TRBJ2-5 and V is TRBV7-2; D not resolved. The CDR3 extends over 12 amino acids. The V end was cut by 4 bases, the J end by 4 bases, with 7 bases between. The germline CDR1 and CDR2 sequences are SGHTA and FQGNSA.

This rearrangement joins TRBV6-2 or TRBV6-3 to TRBJ1-1; D gene uncertain. The CDR3 totals 14 residues. V was shortened by 4 bases and J by 6 bases, with 15 bases between the two germline ends. Germline-derived CDR1 and CDR2 are MNHEY and SVGEGT. CDR3 region: CASSFPTRGSEAFF. As DNA, the CDR3 is TGTGCCAGCAGTTTTCCAACCCGGGGTTCTGAAGCTTTCTTT.

In its sample, this clone was seen a few times. The chain couples TRBV27 to TRBJ2-1, with 9 positions matching TRBD1. J was trimmed by 3 bases and V by 1 base; bases with no gene match: 1. CDR1 and CDR2 from the germline V gene are MNHEY and SMNVEV (reference sequence). The CDR3 covers 15 residues. As DNA, the CDR3 is TGTGCCAGCAGTTTATGGGGACAGGGCTACAATGAGCAGTTCTTC. Protein product: CASSLWGQGYNEQFF.

Comment on this clone: An end of the junction differs from the germline gene, which may be a read error. The chain recombines TRBV19 with TRBJ1-1, with D maybe TRBD1 (6 bases). The CDR3 is made up of 15 amino acids. Germline V gene sequence: CDR1 LNHDA, CDR2 SQIVND (reference sequence). The CDR3, as DNA: TGTGCCAGTAGTATCTCCAGGGGTTGGAACATTGAAGCTTTCTTT. Translation gives CASSISRGWNIEAFF.

The chain uses TRBV12-3 or TRBV12-4 and TRBJ2-3; unclear D gene. V was cut by 2 bases and J by 4 bases, with 7 bases left in between. CDR3 length equals 13 residues. CDR3 in amino acids: CASSLLSADTQYF. The CDR3 coding sequence is TGTGCCAGCAGTTTATTATCCGCAGATACGCAGTATTTT.

In its sample, this clone was seen once. V is TRBV11-3 and J is TRBJ1-1; 7 bases are a match to TRBD1. V was pared by 5 bases and J by 2 bases, with 11 bases of the junction left unmatched. The CDR3 is made up of 16 amino acids. Germline assignment: CDR1 SGHNT and CDR2 YENEEA. CDR3 bases: TGTGCCAGCAGCCCAGGGGGGCAGCGGCGTAACACTGAAGCTTTCTTT. This encodes CASSPGGQRRNTEAFF.